The sequence of this T cell receptor (beta chain) was determined in a study of blood T cell repertoires in COVID-19. On the study more broadly: Acute-phase and convalescent COVID-19 samples originated in the United States, Italy and Spain.

The junction had 13 bases not matched to a gene; V was cut back by 4 bases and J by 5 bases. Germline loops: CDR1 SGHAT, CDR2 FQNNGV. The CDR3 consists of 16 residues. A few counts support this clone. In the authors' workflow: Quantification of nucleated cells was approximated via reference gene primer amplification. Repertoires were generated with immunoSEQ multiplex PCR, while TCRdb's copy carries only in-frame clones and drops some. From that table come the V and J calls and clone size; the DNA was used to work out D and trimming. The table lists 200,000 to 300,000 clones, 83% of them singletons, with roughly 5% in the top ten.

The source is a human donor in a cohort sampled during active COVID-19. Input material: peripheral blood. V gene TRBV11-2 combines with J gene TRBJ2-7; 8 nucleotides match TRBD2. Written as DNA, the CDR3 is TGTGCCAGCAGCTCCCTCGGGGGGGCACCCCTGGACGAGCAGTACTTC. It specifies CASSSLGGAPLDEQYF.